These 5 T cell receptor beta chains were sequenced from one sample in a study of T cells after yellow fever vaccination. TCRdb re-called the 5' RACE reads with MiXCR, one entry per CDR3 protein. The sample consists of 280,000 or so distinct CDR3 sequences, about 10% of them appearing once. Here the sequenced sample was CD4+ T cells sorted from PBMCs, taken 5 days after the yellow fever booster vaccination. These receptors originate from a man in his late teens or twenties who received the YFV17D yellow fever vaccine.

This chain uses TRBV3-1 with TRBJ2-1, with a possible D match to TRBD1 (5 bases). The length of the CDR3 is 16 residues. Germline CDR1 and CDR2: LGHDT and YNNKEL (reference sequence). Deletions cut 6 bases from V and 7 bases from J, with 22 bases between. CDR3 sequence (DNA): TGTGCCAGCAGGGATAGCTCCCAAGCCAGGGTGAATGAGCAGTTCTTC. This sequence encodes CASRDSSQARVNEQFF.

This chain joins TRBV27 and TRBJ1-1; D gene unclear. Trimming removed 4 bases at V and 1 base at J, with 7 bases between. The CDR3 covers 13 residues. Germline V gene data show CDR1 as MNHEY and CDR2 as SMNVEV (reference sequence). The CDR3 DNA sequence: TGTGCCAGCAGTTCCCCAGAGAACACTGAAGCTTTCTTT. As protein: CASSSPENTEAFF.

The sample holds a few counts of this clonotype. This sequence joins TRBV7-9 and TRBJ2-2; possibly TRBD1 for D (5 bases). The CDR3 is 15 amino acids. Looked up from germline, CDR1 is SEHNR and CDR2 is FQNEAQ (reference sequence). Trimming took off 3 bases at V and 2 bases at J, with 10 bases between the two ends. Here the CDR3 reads CASSFGRVNTGELFF. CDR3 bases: TGTGCCAGCAGCTTCGGCAGGGTTAACACCGGGGAGCTGTTTTTT.

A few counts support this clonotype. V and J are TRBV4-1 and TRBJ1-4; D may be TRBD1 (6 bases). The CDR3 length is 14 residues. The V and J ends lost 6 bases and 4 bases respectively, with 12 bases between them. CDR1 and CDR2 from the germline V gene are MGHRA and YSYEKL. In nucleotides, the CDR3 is TGCGCCAGCAGTTGGACAGCGGGTAATGAAAAACTGTTTTTT. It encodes CASSWTAGNEKLFF.

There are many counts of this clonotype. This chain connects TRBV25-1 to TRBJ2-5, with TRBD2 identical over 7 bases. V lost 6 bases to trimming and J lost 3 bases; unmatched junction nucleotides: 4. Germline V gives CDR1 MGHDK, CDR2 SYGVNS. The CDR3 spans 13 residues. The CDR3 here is CASSWGGKETQYF. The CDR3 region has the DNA TGTGCCAGCAGCTGGGGGGGGAAAGAGACCCAGTACTTC.